This section outlines one TCR beta chain sequence together with its context. Its antigen is as yet unknown. Amplification used 60 Vbeta primers and 13 Jbeta primers. Libraries were prepared by immunoSEQ multiplex PCR; TCRdb keeps only in-frame clonotypes and omits some of them. Altogether roughly 160,000 clones are present, 60% to 85% being singletons, with the ten largest covering 3% to 3.5%. These donors counted as nominally healthy when sampled, but unrecorded immune exposures were likely. This sample is part of a study of cytomegalovirus exposure and HLA in healthy donors. This CDR3 is built from 16 residues. J lost 12 bases, V lost 5 bases, and 13 bases had no gene match. Germline values: CDR1 MNHEY, CDR2 SMNVEV (reference sequence). Findings and caveats of the study: A few chains tied to CMV proved CMV antigen-specific in vitro. Diagnosis of cytomegalovirus status made by the classifier reportedly showed high specificity and sensitivity.

The source of this sequence is a woman in her 50s in good health and CMV-seropositive. V usage is TRBV27 and J usage is TRBJ2-7, with 16 bases identical to TRBD2. Sequencing was performed on PBMCs. CDR3 DNA sequence: TGTGCCAGCAGTCCCCCATTAGGGACTAGCGGGAGGGCCTTGTACTTC. Amino acid sequence: CASSPPLGTSGRALYF.